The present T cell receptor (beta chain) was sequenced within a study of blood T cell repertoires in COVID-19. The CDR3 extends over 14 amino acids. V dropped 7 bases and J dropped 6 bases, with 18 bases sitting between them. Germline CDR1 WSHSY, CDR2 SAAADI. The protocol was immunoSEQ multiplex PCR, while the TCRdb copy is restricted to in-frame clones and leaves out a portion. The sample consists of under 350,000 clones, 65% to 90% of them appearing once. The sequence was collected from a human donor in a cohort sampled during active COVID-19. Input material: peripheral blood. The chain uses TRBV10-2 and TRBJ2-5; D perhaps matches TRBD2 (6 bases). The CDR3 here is CASTGPEGGKTQYF. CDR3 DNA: TGCGCCAGCACAGGACCGGAGGGTGGAAAGACCCAGTACTTC.